Listed below are T cell receptor beta chains from one sample, sequenced in a study of glioma-infiltrating T cells. Each CDR3 protein is one row after TCRdb ran MiXCR on the multiplex PCR reads. This sample has approximately 120,000 distinct CDR3 sequences, with around a quarter found just once. Sequenced material: glioma tissue, nonneoplastic brain tissue, or PBMCs (not recorded which). Receptors were obtained from a human donor with low-grade glioma or glioblastoma, undergoing nonglioma brain surgery, or in good health (not recorded which). Both conserved end residues are part of each CDR3. D genes are given only for firm matches. Where a row states a size, it is once, few, many or the class of an expanded clone; other rows omit it.

clone size	V gene	J gene	D gene	CDR3 DNA	CDR3 protein
many	TRBV24-1	TRBJ2-7	.	TGTGCCACCAGTGATCCCGGAAGGGGAAACAACGAGCAGTACTTC	CATSDPGRGNNEQYF
many	TRBV7-3	TRBJ2-2	.	TGTGCCAGCAGCGCGGGCGGGGAGCTGTTTTTT	CASSAGGELFF
.	TRBV20-1	TRBJ2-1	.	TGCGGTGCCCTCCTTCCGGGACCAGCGTCCAGTGAGCAGTTCTTC	CGALLPGPASSEQFF
many	TRBV7-2	TRBJ2-3	TRBD1	TGTGCCAGCAGCTTAGTAGGGGGCCGCGATGATACGCAGTATTTT	CASSLVGGRDDTQYF
.	TRBV20-1	TRBJ1-1	.	TGCAGTGCTAGAAGACGGGGGCTAACTGAAGCTTTCTTT	CSARRRGLTEAFF
many	TRBV6-6	TRBJ1-1	TRBD1	TGTGCCAGCAGTTACGCCGACAGGGTAGGTGAAGCTTTCTTT	CASSYADRVGEAFF
many	TRBV25-1	TRBJ1-6	.	TGTGCCAGCAGTGAATGGGTAGGGGGATATAATTCACCCCTCCACTTT	CASSEWVGGYNSPLHF
many	TRBV27	TRBJ1-6	.	TGTGCCAGCAGTACGACACTAAGCTCCTATAATTCACCCCTCCACTTT	CASSTTLSSYNSPLHF
.	TRBV2	TRBJ2-1	TRBD2	TGTGCCAGCCAGCCGGGACTAGCGGGGAACGAGCAGTTCTTC	CASQPGLAGNEQFF
.	TRBV29-1	TRBJ2-7	TRBD1	TGCAGCGGCGGACAGGGGGCATACGAGCAGTACTTC	CSGGQGAYEQYF
many	TRBV7-9	TRBJ2-5	.	TGTGCCAGCAGCCCAGGACAGACCCAAGAGACCCAGTACTTC	CASSPGQTQETQYF
many	TRBV25-1	TRBJ1-1	.	TGTGCCAGCAGTGGGGGACTGACTGAAGCTTTCTTT	CASSGGLTEAFF
many	TRBV5-1	TRBJ1-2	.	TGCGCCAGCAGCTTGGATGTCCAAGGCTACACCTTC	CASSLDVQGYTF
many	TRBV4-3	TRBJ2-3	TRBD2	TGCGCCAGCAGCCTACAAGGAGCGGGGATGACATCTACGCAGTATTTT	CASSLQGAGMTSTQYF
many	TRBV24-1	TRBJ2-1	.	TGTGCCACCAGTGATCCCCGGGACGCATCCTACAATGAGCAGTTCTTC	CATSDPRDASYNEQFF
many	TRBV18	TRBJ2-1	.	TGTGCCAGCTCACCAGAGGCCCAGATATACAATGAGCAGTTCTTC	CASSPEAQIYNEQFF
many	TRBV19	TRBJ1-5	.	TGTGCCAGCAGCCCGAGCGTAAATCAGCCCCAGCATTTT	CASSPSVNQPQHF
many	TRBV6-6	TRBJ1-1	.	TGTGCCAGCAGTTACTCGTGGGACACTGAAGCTTTCTTT	CASSYSWDTEAFF
.	TRBV4-1	TRBJ2-7	TRBD1	TGCGCCAGCAGCCAAGAGGGACAGCAGAGATACGAGCAGTACTTC	CASSQEGQQRYEQYF
.	TRBV4-3	TRBJ2-7	TRBD1	TGCGCCAGCAGCCAAGATTGGGACAGGGCATACGAGCAGTACTTC	CASSQDWDRAYEQYF
many	TRBV10-3	TRBJ1-1	TRBD1	TGTGCCATCGGACGACAGGGGGCCGACACTGAAGCTTTCTTT	CAIGRQGADTEAFF
few	TRBV4-3	TRBJ1-6	TRBD1	TGCGCCAGCAGCCTAAGAGGGACAGGCAATTCACCCCTCCACTTT	CASSLRGTGNSPLHF
.	TRBV5-1	TRBJ1-2	TRBD1	TGCGCCAGCAGCTTGGGGACAGGTTTTGGCTACACCTTC	CASSLGTGFGYTF
once	TRBV12-3/TRBV12-4	TRBJ1-2	TRBD1	TGTGCCAGCAGACCCACAGGGGGCGCATGGGGCTACACCTTC	CASRPTGGAWGYTF
many	TRBV2	TRBJ1-2	.	TGTGCCAGCCCATCCGGTCGGGTACCGAACTATGGCGGGGCCTTC	CASPSGRVPNYGGAF
many	TRBV7-2	TRBJ2-3	TRBD2	TGTGCCAGCAGCTTAGGATCGGCGGGGGGGGGGAATACGCAGTATTTT	CASSLGSAGGGNTQYF
.	TRBV7-3	TRBJ2-1	TRBD2	TGTGCCAGCAGCTTAAGGGGAGGGACTAGCGGGAATGAGCAGTTCTTC	CASSLRGGTSGNEQFF
many	TRBV28	TRBJ1-4	.	TGTGCCAGCAGTCCTTATCCAACTAATGAAAAACTGTTTTTT	CASSPYPTNEKLFF
many	TRBV27	TRBJ1-5	.	TGTGCCAGCAGTTTACGAGGGGCCGACTATAGCAATCAGCCCCAGCATTTT	CASSLRGADYSNQPQHF
many	TRBV14	TRBJ2-2	TRBD2	TGTGCCAGCAGCCAGGGACTAGCGGGGGACACCGGGGAGCTGTTTTTT	CASSQGLAGDTGELFF
many	TRBV7-9	TRBJ1-6	TRBD1	TGTGCCAGCAGCGCACCCGGGACAGGGGTTATCAATTCACCCCTCCACTTT	CASSAPGTGVINSPLHF
once	TRBV6-1	TRBJ2-2	.	TGTGCCAGCAGTGAACTATCAAGAGCCCCCGGGGAGCTGTTTTTT	CASSELSRAPGELFF
.	TRBV6-9	TRBJ2-5	.	TGTGCCAGCAGTTACCAGGGCAGGGGAAGTGTCGAGACCCAGTACTTC	CASSYQGRGSVETQYF
once	TRBV6-2/TRBV6-3	TRBJ2-5	TRBD2	TGTGCCAGCAGCTACGCCGGGACTAGCGGGATCGAGACCCAGTACTTC	CASSYAGTSGIETQYF
few	TRBV3-1	TRBJ2-7	.	TGTGCCAGCAGCCAAGCACTAGCCGACTACGAGCAGTACTTC	CASSQALADYEQYF
many	TRBV7-9	TRBJ2-5	TRBD1	TGTGCCAGCAGTTTTTGGACAGGGGGCGAGGAGACCCAGTACTTC	CASSFWTGGEETQYF
.	TRBV12-3/TRBV12-4	TRBJ2-7	.	TGTGCCAGCAGTTTGGGACGGAACAACTACGAGCAGTACTTC	CASSLGRNNYEQYF
.	TRBV6-6	TRBJ1-1	.	TGCGCCAGCAGCCAATATCAGGGAAACACTAAAGCCTTCTTT	CASSQYQGNTKAFF
.	TRBV28	TRBJ1-1	.	TGTGCCAGCACAACGCAGGGAACCACTGAAGCTTTCTTT	CASTTQGTTEAFF
.	TRBV4-1	TRBJ1-5	.	TGCGCCAGCAGCCACGGGGGAGGGCCCCAGCATTTT	CASSHGGGPQHF
many	TRBV7-7	TRBJ2-7	.	TGTGCTAGCAGCTCAAACCCCGGCAACGAGCAGTACTTC	CASSSNPGNEQYF
many	TRBV7-6	TRBJ2-4	.	TGTGCCAGCAGCCCCAGAGGGGGAATAGCCAAAAACATTCAGTACTTC	CASSPRGGIAKNIQYF
many	TRBV7-2	TRBJ2-1	.	TGTGCCAGCAGCTTATCGGGCGTGGCCTACAATGAGCAGTTCTTC	CASSLSGVAYNEQFF
many	TRBV27	TRBJ1-6	TRBD1	TGTGCCAGCAGTCGAGGGACAGTTTATAATTCACCCCTCCACTTT	CASSRGTVYNSPLHF
few	TRBV6-2/TRBV6-3	TRBJ2-3	.	TGTTCCAGTGCAGGGGGGGCAGATACGCAGTATTTT	CSSAGGADTQYF
.	TRBV11-2	TRBJ2-5	.	TGTGCCAGCAGCTACGTGACCGGGCAAGAGACCCAGTACTTC	CASSYVTGQETQYF
many	TRBV7-3	TRBJ2-5	.	TGTGCCAGCAGCTCCTATGGAGAGACCCAGTACTTC	CASSSYGETQYF
many	TRBV29-1	TRBJ2-5	.	TGCAGCGTTTTACCCCTCAGGGGTCAGGAGACCCAGTACTTC	CSVLPLRGQETQYF